A single T cell receptor (beta chain) is shown here with its context. Its antigen is undetermined. CDR1 and CDR2 (germline): SGHTA, FQGNSA. The CDR3 covers 14 residues. V was clipped by 6 bases and J by 2 bases, with 11 bases between them. The data were produced by immunoSEQ multiplex PCR, yet TCRdb's version contains in-frame clones alone and is incomplete. This sample yields around 67,000 clones, of which about 89% are seen a single time; 2.2% belongs to the top ten. These data come from a study of OX40 agonist ivuxolimab in advanced cancers. Study-level points and caveats: Dosing at 0.1 to 3.0 mg/kg was accompanied by clonal expansion of CD4+ and CD8+ blood T cells by week 6.

The sample was CD4+ or CD8+ T cells sorted from blood, taken in a trial of the OX40 agonist ivuxolimab. The rearrangement uses TRBV7-2 and TRBJ1-5; tentatively, D is TRBD1 (5 bases). This receptor was taken from an adult with an advanced solid tumor such as melanoma, head and neck, liver or kidney cancer. The CDR3 here is CASRDVGGNQPQHF. The CDR3 DNA follows: TGTGCCAGCAGGGATGTGGGGGGCAATCAGCCCCAGCATTTT.